This TCR beta chain was identified during a study of regulatory T cells in long-lasting Graves disease. Germline loops: CDR1 SGHAT, CDR2 FQNNGV. The CDR3 is 17 amino acids. V dropped 1 base and J dropped 5 bases, with 21 bases sitting between them. The sample holds many counts of this clonotype. For TCR beta, libraries came from iRepertoire HTBI primers and Arm-PCR of CDR3 regions. TCRdb re-called the multiplex PCR reads with MiXCR, one entry per CDR3 protein. This repertoire shows approximately 690,000 distinct CDR3 sequences, about 32% found once; its top ten account for about 40%. Sample time point: persistent/refractory GD, antithyroid drugs over 5 years with positive TRAb. Extracted RNA from PBMCs served as the source of the TCR library.

The specimen comprised peripheral blood mononuclear cells (PBMCs), sampled when the disease was refractory, from a patient treated with antithyroid drugs. This rearrangement joins TRBV11-2 to TRBJ2-7; D is perhaps TRBD2 (5 bases). This receptor was identified in a female donor with Graves disease. The CDR3 nucleotides read TGTGCCAGCAGCTTAGGCGGATCGGGTCGAGCGGTTCACGAGCAGTACTTC. Its translation is CASSLGGSGRAVHEQYF.